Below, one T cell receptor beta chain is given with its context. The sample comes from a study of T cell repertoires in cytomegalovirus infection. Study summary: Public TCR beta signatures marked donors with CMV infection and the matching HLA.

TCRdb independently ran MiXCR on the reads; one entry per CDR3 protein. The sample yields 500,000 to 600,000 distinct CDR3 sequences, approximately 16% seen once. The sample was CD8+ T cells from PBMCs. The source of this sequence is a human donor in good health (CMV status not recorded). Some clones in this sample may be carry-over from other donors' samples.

CDR3 protein: CASSIIGREGYTF. The CDR3 DNA reads TGTGCCAGTAGCATTATAGGCAGGGAAGGCTACACCTTC. The rearrangement joins TRBV19 to TRBJ1-2; TRBD1 might be the D (5 bases). Trimming shortened V by 6 bases and J by 8 bases, and 16 bases separated the two germline ends. This CDR3 spans 13 amino acids. From germline, CDR1 is LNHDA and CDR2 SQIVND (reference sequence).